This T cell receptor beta chain was sequenced for a study of sequential checkpoint blockade in melanoma. This CDR3 contains 14 residues. CDR1 and CDR2 (germline): KGHSH, LQKENI. With 3 bases clipped from V and 5 bases from J, the junction kept 6 bases outside the gene matches. A few counts support this clone. Its target is not known. TCRdb keeps only in-frame clones here, not all; method: immunoSEQ multiplex PCR. The top ten hold roughly 9% of the sample, which has about 5,000 clones, 15% to 20% seen once. The treatment here: randomized to nivolumab then ipilimumab (arm A) or the reverse (arm B). Overall study results and limits: Pretreatment TIL clonality tracked with response in the nivolumab-first arm.

The chain joins TRBV18 to TRBJ2-5; 7 bases match TRBD1. The starting material was tumor tissue (inferred from file names), obtained from a patient given nivolumab and ipilimumab in sequence. The clonotype was recovered from a human donor with melanoma. The CDR3 region is CASSPDRAGETQYF. The CDR3 DNA sequence: TGTGCCAGCTCACCCGACAGGGCTGGCGAGACCCAGTACTTC.